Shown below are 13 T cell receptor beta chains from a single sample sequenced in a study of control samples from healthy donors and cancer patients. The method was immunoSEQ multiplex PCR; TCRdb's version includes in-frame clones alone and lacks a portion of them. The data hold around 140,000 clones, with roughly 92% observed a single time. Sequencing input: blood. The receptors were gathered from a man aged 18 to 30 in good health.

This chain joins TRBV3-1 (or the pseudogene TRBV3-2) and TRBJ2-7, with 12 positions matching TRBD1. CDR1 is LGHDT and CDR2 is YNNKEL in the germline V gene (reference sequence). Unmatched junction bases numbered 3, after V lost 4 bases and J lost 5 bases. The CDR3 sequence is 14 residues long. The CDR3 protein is CASSPGTGGDEQYF. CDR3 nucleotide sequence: TGTGCCAGCAGCCCCGGGACAGGGGGCGACGAGCAGTACTTC.

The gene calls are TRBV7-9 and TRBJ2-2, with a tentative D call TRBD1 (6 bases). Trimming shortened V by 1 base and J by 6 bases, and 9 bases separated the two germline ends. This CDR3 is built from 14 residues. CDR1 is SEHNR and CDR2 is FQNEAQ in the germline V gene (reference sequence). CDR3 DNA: TGTGCCAGCAGCTTAGAAGGGGGTTCCGGGGAGCTGTTTTTT. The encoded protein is CASSLEGGSGELFF.

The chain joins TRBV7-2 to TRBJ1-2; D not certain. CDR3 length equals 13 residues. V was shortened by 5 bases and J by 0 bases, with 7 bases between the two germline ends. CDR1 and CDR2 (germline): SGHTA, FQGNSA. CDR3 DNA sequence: TGTGCCAGCAGCCACAGCTCTAACTATGGCTACACCTTC. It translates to CASSHSSNYGYTF.

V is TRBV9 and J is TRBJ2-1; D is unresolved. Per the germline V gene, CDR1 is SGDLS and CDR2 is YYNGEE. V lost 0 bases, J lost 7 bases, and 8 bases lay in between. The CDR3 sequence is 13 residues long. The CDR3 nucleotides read TGTGCCAGCAGCGTAGGGCCTGGGAATGAGCAGTTCTTC. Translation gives CASSVGPGNEQFF. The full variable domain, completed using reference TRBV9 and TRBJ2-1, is DSGVTQTPKHLITATGQRVTLRCSPRSGDLSVYWYQQSLDQGLQFLIQYYNGEERAKGNILERFSAQQFPDLHSELNLSSLELGDSALYFCASSVGPGNEQFFGPGTRLTVL.

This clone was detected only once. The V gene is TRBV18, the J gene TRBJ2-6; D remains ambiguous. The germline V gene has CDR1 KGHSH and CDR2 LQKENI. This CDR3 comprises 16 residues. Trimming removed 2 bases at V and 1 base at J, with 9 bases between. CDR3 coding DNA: TGTGCCAGCTCACCAGGAACGGGTTCTGGGGCCAACGTCCTGACTTTC. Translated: CASSPGTGSGANVLTF.

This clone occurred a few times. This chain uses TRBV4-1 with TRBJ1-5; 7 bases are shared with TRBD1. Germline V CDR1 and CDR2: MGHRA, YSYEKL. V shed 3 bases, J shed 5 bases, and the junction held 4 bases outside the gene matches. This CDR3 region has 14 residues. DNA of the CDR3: TGCGCCAGCAGCCAGGAGGGGGCCCATCAGCCCCAGCATTTT. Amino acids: CASSQEGAHQPQHF.

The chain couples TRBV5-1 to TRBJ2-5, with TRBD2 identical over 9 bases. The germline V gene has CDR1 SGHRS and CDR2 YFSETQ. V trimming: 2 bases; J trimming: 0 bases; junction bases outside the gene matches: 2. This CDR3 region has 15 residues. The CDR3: CASSFQRGDQETQYF. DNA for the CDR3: TGCGCCAGCAGCTTCCAGCGGGGGGACCAAGAGACCCAGTACTTC. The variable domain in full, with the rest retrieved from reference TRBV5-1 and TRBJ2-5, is KAGVTQTPRYLIKTRGQQVTLSCSPISGHRSVSWYQQTPGQGLQFLFEYFSETQRNKGNFPGRFSGRQFSNSRSEMNVSTLELGDSALYLCASSFQRGDQETQYFGPGTRLLVL.

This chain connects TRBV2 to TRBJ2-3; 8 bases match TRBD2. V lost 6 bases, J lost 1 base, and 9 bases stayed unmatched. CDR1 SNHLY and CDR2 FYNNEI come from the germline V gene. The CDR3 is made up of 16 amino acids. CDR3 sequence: CASRPPPGLGTDTQYF. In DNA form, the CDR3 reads TGTGCCAGCAGACCCCCACCGGGACTAGGCACAGATACGCAGTATTTT.

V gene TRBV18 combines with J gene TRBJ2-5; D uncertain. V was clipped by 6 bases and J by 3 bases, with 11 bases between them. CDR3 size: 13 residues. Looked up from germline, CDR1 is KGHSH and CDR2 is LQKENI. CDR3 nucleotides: TGTGCCAGCTCGCCCGGCATTGAAGAGACCCAGTACTTC. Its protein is CASSPGIEETQYF. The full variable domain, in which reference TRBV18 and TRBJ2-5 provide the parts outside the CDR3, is NAGVMQNPRHLVRRRGQEARLRCSPMKGHSHVYWYRQLPEEGLKFMVYLQKENIIDESGMPKERFSAEFPKEGPSILRIQQVVRGDSAAYFCASSPGIEETQYFGPGTRLLVL.

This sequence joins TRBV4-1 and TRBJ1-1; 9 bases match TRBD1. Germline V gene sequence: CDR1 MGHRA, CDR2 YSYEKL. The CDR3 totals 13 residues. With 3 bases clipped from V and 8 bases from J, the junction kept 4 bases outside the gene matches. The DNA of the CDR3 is TGCGCCAGCAGCCAGGGACAGGGTAGGGAAGCTTTCTTT. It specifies CASSQGQGREAFF.

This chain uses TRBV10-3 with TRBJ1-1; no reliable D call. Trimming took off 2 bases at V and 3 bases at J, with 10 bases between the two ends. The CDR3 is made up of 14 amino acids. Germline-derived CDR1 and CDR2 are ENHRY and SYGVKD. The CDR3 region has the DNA TGTGCCATCAGTGAGAGGCGGGTGTACACTGAAGCTTTCTTT. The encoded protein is CAISERRVYTEAFF.

CDR3 loop: CASSPTSDRNTEAFF. Here the CDR3 DNA reads TGTGCCAGCAGCCCAACCTCCGACAGGAACACTGAAGCTTTCTTT. The chain links TRBV11-2 to TRBJ1-1; D perhaps matches TRBD1 (5 bases). The CDR3 loop spans 15 amino acids. Trimming cost V 5 bases and J 1 base, with 14 bases left between them. Germline CDR1 is SGHAT and CDR2 is FQNNGV.

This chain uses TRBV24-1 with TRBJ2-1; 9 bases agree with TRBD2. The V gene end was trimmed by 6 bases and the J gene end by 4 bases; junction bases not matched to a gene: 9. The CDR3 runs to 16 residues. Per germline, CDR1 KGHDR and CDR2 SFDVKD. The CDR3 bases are TGTGCCACCAGTCAACATAGCGGGGGATATTACAATGAGCAGTTCTTC. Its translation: CATSQHSGGYYNEQFF.